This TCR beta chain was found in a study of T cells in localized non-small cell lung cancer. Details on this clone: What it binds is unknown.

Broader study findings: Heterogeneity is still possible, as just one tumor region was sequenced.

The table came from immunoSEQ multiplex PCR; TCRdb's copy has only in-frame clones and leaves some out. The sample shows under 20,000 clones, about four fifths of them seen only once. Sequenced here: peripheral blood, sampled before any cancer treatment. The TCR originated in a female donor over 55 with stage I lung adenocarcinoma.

The CDR3 bases are TGCGCCAGCAGCCAAGACCTCGACACCGGGACTAGCACAGATACGCAGTATTTT. It specifies CASSQDLDTGTSTDTQYF. The chain is built from TRBV4-3 and TRBJ2-3, with D perhaps TRBD2 (6 bases). V was shortened by 0 bases and J by 0 bases, with 16 bases between the two germline ends. Germline V gene data show CDR1 as LGHNA and CDR2 as YSLEER. The CDR3 consists of 18 residues.